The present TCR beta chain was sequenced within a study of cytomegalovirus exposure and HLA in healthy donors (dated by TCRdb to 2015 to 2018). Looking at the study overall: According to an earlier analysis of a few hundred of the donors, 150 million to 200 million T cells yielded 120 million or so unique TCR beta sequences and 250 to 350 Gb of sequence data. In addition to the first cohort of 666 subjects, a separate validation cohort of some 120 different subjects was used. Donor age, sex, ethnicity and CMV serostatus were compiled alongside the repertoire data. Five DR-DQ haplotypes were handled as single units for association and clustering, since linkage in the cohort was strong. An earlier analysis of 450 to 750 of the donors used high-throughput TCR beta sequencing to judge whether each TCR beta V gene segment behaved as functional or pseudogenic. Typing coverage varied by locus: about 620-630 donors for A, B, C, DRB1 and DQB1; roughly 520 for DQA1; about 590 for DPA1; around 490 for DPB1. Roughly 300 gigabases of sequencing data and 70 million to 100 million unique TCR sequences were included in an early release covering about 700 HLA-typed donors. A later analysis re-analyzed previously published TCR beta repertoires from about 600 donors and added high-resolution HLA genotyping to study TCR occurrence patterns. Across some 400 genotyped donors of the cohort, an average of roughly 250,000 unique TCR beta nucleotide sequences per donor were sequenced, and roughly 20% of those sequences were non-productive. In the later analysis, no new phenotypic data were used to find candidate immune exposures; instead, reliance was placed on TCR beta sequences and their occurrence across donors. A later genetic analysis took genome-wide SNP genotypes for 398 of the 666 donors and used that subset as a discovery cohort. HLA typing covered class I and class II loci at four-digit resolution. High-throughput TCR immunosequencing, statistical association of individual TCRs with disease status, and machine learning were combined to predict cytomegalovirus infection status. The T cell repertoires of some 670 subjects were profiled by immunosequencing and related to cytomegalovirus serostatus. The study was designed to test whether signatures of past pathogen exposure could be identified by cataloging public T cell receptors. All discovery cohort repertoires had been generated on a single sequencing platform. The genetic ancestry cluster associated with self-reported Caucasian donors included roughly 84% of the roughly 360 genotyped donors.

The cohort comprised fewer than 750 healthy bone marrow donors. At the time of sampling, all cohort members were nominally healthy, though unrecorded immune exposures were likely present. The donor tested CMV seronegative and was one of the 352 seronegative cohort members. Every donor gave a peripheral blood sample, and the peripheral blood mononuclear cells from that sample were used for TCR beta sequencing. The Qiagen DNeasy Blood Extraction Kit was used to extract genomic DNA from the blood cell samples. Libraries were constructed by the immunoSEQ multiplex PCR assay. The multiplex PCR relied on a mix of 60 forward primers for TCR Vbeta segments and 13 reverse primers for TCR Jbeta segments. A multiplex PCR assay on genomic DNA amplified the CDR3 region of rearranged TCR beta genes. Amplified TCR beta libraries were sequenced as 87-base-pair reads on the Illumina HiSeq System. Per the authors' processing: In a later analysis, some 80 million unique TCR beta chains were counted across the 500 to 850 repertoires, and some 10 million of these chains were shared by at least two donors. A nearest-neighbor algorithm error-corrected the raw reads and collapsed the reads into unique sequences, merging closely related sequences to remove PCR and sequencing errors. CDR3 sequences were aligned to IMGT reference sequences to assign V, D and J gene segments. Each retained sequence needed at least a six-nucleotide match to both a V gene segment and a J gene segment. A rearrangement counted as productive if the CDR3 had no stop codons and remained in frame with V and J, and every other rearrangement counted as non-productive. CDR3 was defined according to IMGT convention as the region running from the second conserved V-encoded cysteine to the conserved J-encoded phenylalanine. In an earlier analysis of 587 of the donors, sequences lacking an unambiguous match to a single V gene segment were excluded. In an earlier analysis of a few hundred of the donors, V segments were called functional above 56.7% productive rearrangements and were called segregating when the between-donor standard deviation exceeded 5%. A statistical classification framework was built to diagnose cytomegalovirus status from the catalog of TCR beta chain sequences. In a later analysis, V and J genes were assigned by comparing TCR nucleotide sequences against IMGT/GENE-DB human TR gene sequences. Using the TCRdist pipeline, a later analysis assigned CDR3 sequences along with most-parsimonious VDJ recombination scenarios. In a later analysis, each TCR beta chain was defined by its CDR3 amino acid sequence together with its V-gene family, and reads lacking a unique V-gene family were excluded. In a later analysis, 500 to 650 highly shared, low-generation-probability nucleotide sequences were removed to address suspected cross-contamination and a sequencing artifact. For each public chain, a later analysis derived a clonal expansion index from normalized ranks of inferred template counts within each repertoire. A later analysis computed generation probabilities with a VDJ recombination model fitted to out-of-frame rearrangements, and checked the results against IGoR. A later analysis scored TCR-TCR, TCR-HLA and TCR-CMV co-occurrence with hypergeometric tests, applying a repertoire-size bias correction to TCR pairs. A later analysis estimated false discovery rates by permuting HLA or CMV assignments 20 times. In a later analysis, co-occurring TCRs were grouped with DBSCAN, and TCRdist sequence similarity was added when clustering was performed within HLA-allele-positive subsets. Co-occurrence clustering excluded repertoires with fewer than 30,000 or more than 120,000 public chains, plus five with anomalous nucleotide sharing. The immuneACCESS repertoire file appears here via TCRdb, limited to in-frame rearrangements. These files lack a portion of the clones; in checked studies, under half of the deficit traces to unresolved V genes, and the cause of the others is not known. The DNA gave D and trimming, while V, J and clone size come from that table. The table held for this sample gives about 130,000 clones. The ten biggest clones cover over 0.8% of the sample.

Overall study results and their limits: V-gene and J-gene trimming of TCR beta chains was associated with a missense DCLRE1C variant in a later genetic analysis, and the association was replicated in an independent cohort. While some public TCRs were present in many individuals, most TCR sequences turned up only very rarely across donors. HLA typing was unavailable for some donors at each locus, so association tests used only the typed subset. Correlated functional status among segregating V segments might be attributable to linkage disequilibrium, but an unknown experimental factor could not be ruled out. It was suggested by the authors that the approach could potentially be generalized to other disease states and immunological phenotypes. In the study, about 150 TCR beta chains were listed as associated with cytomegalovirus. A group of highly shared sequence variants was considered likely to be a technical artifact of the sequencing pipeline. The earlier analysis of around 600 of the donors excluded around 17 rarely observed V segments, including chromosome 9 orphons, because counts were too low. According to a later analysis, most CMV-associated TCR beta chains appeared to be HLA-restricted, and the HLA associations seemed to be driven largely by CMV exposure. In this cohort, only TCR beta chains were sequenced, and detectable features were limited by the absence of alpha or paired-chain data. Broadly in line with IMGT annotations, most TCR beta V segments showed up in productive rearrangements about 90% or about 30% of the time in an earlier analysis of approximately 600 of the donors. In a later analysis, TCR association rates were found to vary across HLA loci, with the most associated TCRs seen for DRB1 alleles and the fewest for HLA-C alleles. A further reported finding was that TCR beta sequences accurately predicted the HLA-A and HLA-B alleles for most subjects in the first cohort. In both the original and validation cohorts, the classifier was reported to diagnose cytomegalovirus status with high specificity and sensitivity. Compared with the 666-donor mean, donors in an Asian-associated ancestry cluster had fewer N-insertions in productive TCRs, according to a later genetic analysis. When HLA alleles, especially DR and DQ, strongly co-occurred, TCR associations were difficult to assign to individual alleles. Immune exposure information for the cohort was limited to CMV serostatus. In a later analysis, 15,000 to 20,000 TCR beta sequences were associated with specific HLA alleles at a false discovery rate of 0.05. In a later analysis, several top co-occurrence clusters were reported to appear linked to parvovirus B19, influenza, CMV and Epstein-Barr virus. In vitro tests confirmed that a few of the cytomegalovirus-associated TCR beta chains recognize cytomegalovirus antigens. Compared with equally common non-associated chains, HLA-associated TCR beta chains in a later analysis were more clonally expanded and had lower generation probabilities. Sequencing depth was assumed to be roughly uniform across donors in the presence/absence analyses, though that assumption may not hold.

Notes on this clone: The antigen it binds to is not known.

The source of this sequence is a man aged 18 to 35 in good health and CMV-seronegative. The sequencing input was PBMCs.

The CDR3 amino acid sequence is: CAWSELPNYGYTF. The DNA sequence follows: TGTGCCTGGAGTGAGCTGCCTAACTATGGCTACACCTTC. The rearrangement joined TRBV30 to TRBJ1-2; no confident D gene assignment can be made. V is pared back by 1 base and J by 0 bases, with 6 bases lying between the germline termini. For CDR1 and CDR2, the germline V gene (reference sequence) lists GTSNPN and SVGIG. The CDR3 runs 13 residues from the cysteine to the phenylalanine. The read is trimmed to its CDR3 DNA, 39 bases read in frame from base 1.